Sequencing of this T cell receptor beta chain was carried out in a study of blood T cell repertoires in COVID-19. Living in 20 to 30 US areas, the participants were between about 18 and 95 years of age. Per the study methods: Quantification of nucleated cells was approximated via reference gene primer amplification. Profiling relied on immunoSEQ multiplex PCR, and the TCRdb table lists in-frame clones only, not all of them. D and trimming come from the DNA, and the V and J calls and clone size come from that table. The profile shows fewer than 350,000 clones, roughly 89% of them singletons. This CDR3 is 15 amino acids long. V lost 0 bases, J lost 11 bases, and 6 bases stayed unmatched. The germline CDR1 and CDR2 sequences are SGHTA and FQGNSA.

This clonotype was obtained from a woman in her late teens or twenties with acute COVID-19. The sequenced sample consisted of PBMCs or T cells enriched from blood (not recorded which). This chain connects TRBV7-2 to TRBJ2-7, with 14 bases that match TRBD2. The CDR3 loop is CASSLAPGLAGVEYF. CDR3 nucleotides: TGTGCCAGCAGCTTAGCGCCGGGACTAGCGGGAGTGGAGTACTTC.